This TCR beta chain stems from a study of cytomegalovirus exposure and HLA in healthy donors. The germline CDR1 and CDR2 sequences are SGHVS and FNYEAQ. V was cut by 8 bases and J by 0 bases, with 14 bases left in between. The CDR3 spans 14 residues. Produced via immunoSEQ multiplex PCR; TCRdb's table is partial and in-frame only. The sample lists over 250,000 clones; about 85% were seen once. This TCR was recovered from a woman in her thirties in good health and CMV-seropositive. This rearrangement joins TRBV7-6 to TRBJ2-7; D gene unclear. The sequenced sample was PBMCs. The CDR3 spells CASVVLPGSYEQYF. The CDR3 DNA follows: TGTGCCAGCGTGGTCCTTCCTGGCTCCTACGAGCAGTACTTC. Full variable domain (remainder filled in from reference TRBV7-6 and TRBJ2-7): GAGVSQSPRYKVTKRGQDVALRCDPISGHVSLYWYRQALGQGPEFLTYFNYEAQQDKSGLPNDRFSAERPEGSISTLTIQRTEQRDSAMYRCASVVLPGSYEQYFGPGTRLTVT.